The rows below give T cell receptor beta chains drawn from one sample of a study of T cell responses to AZD1222 COVID-19 vaccine. TCRdb's table, derived via immunoSEQ multiplex PCR, lists solely in-frame clones and lacks some. This repertoire shows roughly 140,000 clones, approximately 88% found once; its top ten account for around 15%. Sequences were derived from peripheral blood, sampled on day 0 of AZD1222 vaccination. The origin of the receptors is an adult in good health. CDR3s include the opening cysteine and the closing phenylalanine or tryptophan. Fields, in order: V gene, J gene, D gene, clone size, CDR3 DNA, CDR3 protein. The D gene is left open where the match is weak. Expanded clones get a size class; other rows say once, few or many, or leave the size out.

V: TRBV30; J: TRBJ2-5; D: TRBD2; size: .; DNA: TGTGCCTGGAGTATTGAGCGGGGGCGTGAGACCCAGTACTTC; CDR3: CAWSIERGRETQYF
V: TRBV27; J: TRBJ1-2; D: TRBD1; size: .; DNA: TGTGCCAGCAGTCCGAAAACAGGGGAGGGTGGCTACACCTTC; CDR3: CASSPKTGEGGYTF
V: TRBV4-2; J: TRBJ2-7; D: TRBD1; size: .; DNA: TGTGCCAGCAGCCGAGGGACAGCCGAAAGCTCCTACGAGCAGTACTTC; CDR3: CASSRGTAESSYEQYF
V: TRBV7-2; J: TRBJ1-1; D: .; size: .; DNA: TGTGCCAGCAGCGACAACCCCGGCGGCACTGAAGCTTTCTTT; CDR3: CASSDNPGGTEAFF
V: TRBV19; J: TRBJ2-1; D: TRBD2; size: .; DNA: TGTGCCAGTAGTACCGGGCTAGCGGGGGGGGATGAGCAGTTCTTC; CDR3: CASSTGLAGGDEQFF
V: TRBV5-5; J: TRBJ2-7; D: .; size: .; DNA: TGTGCCAGCAGCACCAGGGGACTGGGGGGGTACGAGCAGTACTTC; CDR3: CASSTRGLGGYEQYF
V: TRBV28; J: TRBJ1-3; D: .; size: .; DNA: TGTGCCAGCTGGTCGGCAAACTCTGGAAACACCATATATTTT; CDR3: CASWSANSGNTIYF
V: TRBV6-2/TRBV6-3; J: TRBJ1-6; D: .; size: .; DNA: TGTGCCAGCAGCCGGGACCAGAGAGGCTCACCCCTCCACTTT; CDR3: CASSRDQRGSPLHF
V: TRBV7-2; J: TRBJ1-1; D: TRBD1; size: .; DNA: TGTGCCAGCAGCTTCCTACTCAGGGGGCGCCGCAACACTGAAGCTTTCTTT; CDR3: CASSFLLRGRRNTEAFF
V: TRBV7-6; J: TRBJ1-1; D: TRBD1; size: .; DNA: TGTGCCAGCAGCTTAGCGCATAGGGACAGGGCGTTGAACACTGAAGCTTTCTTT; CDR3: CASSLAHRDRALNTEAFF
V: TRBV7-9; J: TRBJ1-2; D: TRBD1; size: .; DNA: TGTGCCAGCAGACGTCCCGGGACAGGGTTTGTTGGCTACACCTTC; CDR3: CASRRPGTGFVGYTF
V: TRBV7-2; J: TRBJ2-2; D: TRBD2; size: .; DNA: TGTGCCAGCAGACCACCTGGACTAGCCCCCACCGGGGAGCTGTTTTTT; CDR3: CASRPPGLAPTGELFF
V: TRBV6-5; J: TRBJ2-2; D: .; size: few; DNA: TGTGCCAGCAGTTACTCGGCCCCCGGGGAGCTGTTTTTT; CDR3: CASSYSAPGELFF
V: TRBV5-1; J: TRBJ1-2; D: .; size: .; DNA: TGCGCCAGCAGCTTCGACAGGAACTATGGCTACACCTTC; CDR3: CASSFDRNYGYTF
V: TRBV6-2/TRBV6-3; J: TRBJ1-4; D: .; size: .; DNA: TGTGCCAGCAGTTCGGTCTTGGAAAAACTGTTTTTT; CDR3: CASSSVLEKLFF
V: TRBV5-6; J: TRBJ1-5; D: TRBD1; size: .; DNA: TGTGCCAGCAGCTTACAGGGGGTTAATCAGCCCCAGCATTTT; CDR3: CASSLQGVNQPQHF
V: TRBV9; J: TRBJ1-1; D: .; size: .; DNA: TGTGCCAGCAGCGCTTCCGGGACGGTGAACACTGAAGCTTTCTTT; CDR3: CASSASGTVNTEAFF
V: TRBV5-6; J: TRBJ1-4; D: TRBD1; size: .; DNA: TGTGCCAGCAGCTTGCTGGACAGGGATGAAAAACTGTTTTTT; CDR3: CASSLLDRDEKLFF
V: TRBV14; J: TRBJ1-3; D: TRBD1; size: .; DNA: TGTGCCAGCAGCCAGCGTACAGGGGTACCTGGAAACACCATATATTTT; CDR3: CASSQRTGVPGNTIYF
V: TRBV5-1; J: TRBJ2-2; D: .; size: .; DNA: TGCGCCAGCAGCCCGGACCTCAGGGGCACCGGGGAGCTGTTTTTT; CDR3: CASSPDLRGTGELFF
V: TRBV7-9; J: TRBJ2-1; D: .; size: .; DNA: TGTGCCAGCAGCTTAGCCGCAGGATCCTACAATGAGCAGTTCTTC; CDR3: CASSLAAGSYNEQFF
V: TRBV4-2; J: TRBJ1-2; D: .; size: .; DNA: TGTGCCAGCAGCACACCGGAGATGGGGGACAAGGATGGCTACACCTTC; CDR3: CASSTPEMGDKDGYTF
V: TRBV3-1/TRBV3-2; J: TRBJ2-5; D: TRBD2; size: .; DNA: TGTGCCAGCAGCCCACCGACTAGCGGGGTAGGGACCCAGTACTTC; CDR3: CASSPPTSGVGTQYF
V: TRBV5-1; J: TRBJ1-2; D: .; size: .; DNA: TGCGCCAGCAGCCTCGGGACAACTAACTATGGCTACACCTTC; CDR3: CASSLGTTNYGYTF
V: TRBV11-3; J: TRBJ2-5; D: .; size: .; DNA: TGTGCCAGCAGCTTAGCCTGGGGGGAGACCCAGTACTTC; CDR3: CASSLAWGETQYF
V: TRBV6-6; J: TRBJ1-5; D: .; size: .; DNA: TGTGCCAGCAGCACACCAGATCAGCCCCAGCATTTT; CDR3: CASSTPDQPQHF
V: TRBV18; J: TRBJ1-5; D: .; size: .; DNA: TGTGCCAGCTCACCTAAGGGGGATCAGCCCCAGCATTTT; CDR3: CASSPKGDQPQHF
V: TRBV6-2/TRBV6-3; J: TRBJ2-2; D: TRBD2; size: .; DNA: TGTGCCAGCAGTTACTACGGGACTAGCGGGGGGAACACCGGGGAGCTGTTTTTT; CDR3: CASSYYGTSGGNTGELFF
V: TRBV5-6; J: TRBJ1-2; D: .; size: .; DNA: TGTGCCAGCAGCCTTGGAGTTTTGGGCTACACCTTC; CDR3: CASSLGVLGYTF
V: TRBV6-5; J: TRBJ1-2; D: TRBD1; size: .; DNA: TGTGCCAGCAGTTACTCCCTGACAGGGAAGTATGGCTACACCTTC; CDR3: CASSYSLTGKYGYTF
V: TRBV7-2; J: TRBJ1-4; D: .; size: .; DNA: TGTGCCAGCAGGGACCCAAGTGGAGGTGCAAAACTGTTTTTT; CDR3: CASRDPSGGAKLFF
V: TRBV27; J: TRBJ1-1; D: .; size: .; DNA: TGTGCCAGCAGTTTGTCCGCAGTCATGAACACTGAAGCTTTCTTT; CDR3: CASSLSAVMNTEAFF
V: TRBV18; J: TRBJ1-4; D: .; size: .; DNA: TGTGCCAGCAAGTATTCGGAGGATGAAAAACTGTTTTTT; CDR3: CASKYSEDEKLFF
V: TRBV19; J: TRBJ1-3; D: .; size: once; DNA: TGTGCCAGTAGTATACGACGCCGAGGGGATGGAAACACCATATATTTT; CDR3: CASSIRRRGDGNTIYF
V: TRBV29-1; J: TRBJ2-1; D: TRBD2; size: .; DNA: TGCAGCGTTGTAGGGCTAGCGGGGCACAATGAGCAGTTCTTC; CDR3: CSVVGLAGHNEQFF
V: TRBV7-2; J: TRBJ1-4; D: TRBD1; size: .; DNA: TGTGCCAGCAGCTTACAGACAGGGGTTGGTGAAAAACTGTTTTTT; CDR3: CASSLQTGVGEKLFF